The next 27 T cell receptor beta chains were all read from a single sample in a study of blood T cell repertoires in COVID-19. This table comes from immunoSEQ multiplex PCR, and its TCRdb copy is limited to in-frame clones, with some not included. The sample has more than 65,000 clones, more than 75% seen once. Sequencing input: peripheral blood. Every receptor here comes from a man between 45 and 60 years old with active COVID-19.

The genes are TRBV19 and TRBJ2-7; perhaps TRBD1 as D (6 bases). Trimming removed 4 bases from V and 3 bases from J, with 13 bases in between. There are 14 residues in the CDR3. Germline CDR1 and CDR2: LNHDA and SQIVND (reference sequence). The CDR3 bases are TGTGCCAGTAGTACCTTGGACAGAATCTACGAGCAGTACTTC. Its translation: CASSTLDRIYEQYF.

The V call is TRBV6-5, the J call TRBJ1-2; 10 bases align to TRBD1. This CDR3 spans 13 amino acids. CDR1 and CDR2 from the germline V gene are MNHEY and SVGAGI. With 10 bases clipped from V and 6 bases from J, the junction kept 8 bases outside the gene matches. The CDR3 sequence: CATNGQGENGYTF. For the CDR3, the DNA is TGTGCCACAAACGGACAGGGGGAAAATGGCTACACCTTC.

This clone was recorded only once. The V and J genes are TRBV19 and TRBJ1-1, with D uncertain. The CDR3 runs to 14 residues. CDR1 is LNHDA, CDR2 SQIVND, per germline (reference sequence). V shed 6 bases and J shed 0 bases, with 11 bases lying between them. DNA for the CDR3: TGTGCCAGTAGCCGAATGCAGGTGAACACTGAAGCTTTCTTT. Protein product: CASSRMQVNTEAFF. Full variable domain (outside the CDR3, taken from reference TRBV19 and TRBJ1-1): DGGITQSPKYLFRKEGQNVTLSCEQNLNHDAMYWYRQDPGQGLRLIYYSQIVNDFQKGDIAEGYSVSREKKESFPLTVTSAQKNPTAFYLCASSRMQVNTEAFFGQGTRLTVV.

This chain links TRBV6-2 or TRBV6-3 with TRBJ2-6; TRBD1 matches at 8 bases. V trimming: 7 bases; J trimming: 0 bases; junction bases outside the gene matches: 17. The CDR3 runs to 20 residues. Germline assignment: CDR1 MNHEY and CDR2 SVGEGT. CDR3: CASTPHRTGPFLSGANVLTF. Here the CDR3 DNA reads TGTGCCAGCACCCCACACCGGACAGGGCCCTTTCTCTCTGGGGCCAACGTCCTGACTTTC.

The V and J genes are TRBV14 and TRBJ2-7; the match to TRBD2 covers 10 bases. V lost 4 bases to trimming and J lost 7 bases; unmatched junction nucleotides: 16. Germline assignment: CDR1 SGHDN and CDR2 FVKESK. The CDR3 has 17 amino acids. In DNA form, the CDR3 reads TGTGCCAGCAGCCCCCTCTGGGGTAGCGGGAGGATCGGGGAGCAGTACTTC. It codes for CASSPLWGSGRIGEQYF. Together with reference TRBV14 and TRBJ2-7, the CDR3 gives the full variable domain: EAGVTQFPSHSVIEKGQTVTLRCDPISGHDNLYWYRRVMGKEIKFLLHFVKESKQDESGMPNNRFLAERTGGTYSTLKVQPAELEDSGVYFCASSPLWGSGRIGEQYFGPGTRLTVT.

The chain recombines TRBV7-4 with TRBJ1-4; 7 nucleotides align to TRBD1. CDR3 length: 14 residues. The germline V gene encodes CDR1 SGHVT and CDR2 SQSDAQ. V shed 4 bases, J shed 8 bases, and the junction held 7 bases outside the gene matches. CDR3: CASSSDRDMEKLFF. In DNA, the CDR3 is TGTGCCAGCAGCTCTGACAGGGATATGGAAAAACTGTTTTTT.

This chain connects TRBV7-6 to TRBJ2-3; D uncertain. CDR3 length: 16 residues. The V and J ends lost 1 base and 2 bases respectively, with 13 bases between them. Germline V gives CDR1 SGHVS, CDR2 FNYEAQ. For the CDR3, the DNA is TGTGCCAGCAGCTTAGGAGCTGGGCTCTACACAGATACGCAGTATTTT. This translates into CASSLGAGLYTDTQYF.

A few counts support this clone. The V gene is TRBV5-5, the J gene TRBJ1-2; D is possibly TRBD1 (6 bases). Trimming removed 2 bases from V and 0 bases from J, with 14 bases in between. There are 16 residues in the CDR3. Germline CDR1 and CDR2: SGHKS and YYEKEE (reference sequence). The CDR3 region is CASSFRDTLTNYGYTF. CDR3 DNA: TGTGCCAGCAGCTTCCGGGACACACTTACTAACTATGGCTACACCTTC.

This chain links TRBV4-2 with TRBJ2-7; the D gene is possibly TRBD1 (5 bases). The germline gives CDR1 LGHNA, CDR2 YNFKEQ. The CDR3 loop spans 13 amino acids. Deletions cut 3 bases from V and 5 bases from J, with 11 bases between. CDR3 nucleotides: TGTGCCAGCAGCCAGGGGCTAGGGGACGAGCAGTACTTC. Its translation: CASSQGLGDEQYF.

The chain links TRBV28 to TRBJ1-2; D is undetermined. The CDR3 has 16 residues. Germline-derived CDR1 and CDR2 are MDHEN and SYDVKM. V lost 4 bases, J lost 4 bases, and 19 bases lay in between. This CDR3 is CASSSYLRGSAYGYTF. Written as DNA, the CDR3 is TGTGCCAGCAGTTCCTATCTCCGGGGAAGCGCCTATGGCTACACCTTC.

By share of the sample, this clone is medium-sized. The gene calls are TRBV7-9 and TRBJ1-1, with D maybe TRBD1 (5 bases). V dropped 3 bases and J dropped 6 bases, with 8 bases sitting between them. Germline loops: CDR1 SEHNR, CDR2 FQNEAQ (reference sequence). This CDR3 has 12 amino acids. CDR3 bases: TGTGCCAGCAGCTTTGGGGGGGCTGAAGCTTTCTTT. Translated: CASSFGGAEAFF.

The chain recombines TRBV7-8 with TRBJ2-1; 7 bases match TRBD2. Losses at the gene ends were 5 bases for V and 9 bases for J; bases not matched to a gene: 10. The CDR3 sequence is 14 residues long. Per the germline V gene, CDR1 is SGHVS and CDR2 is FQNEAQ. For the CDR3, the DNA is TGTGCCAGCAGCCCACGGACTAGAAGAGGTGAGCAGTTCTTC. It specifies CASSPRTRRGEQFF.

DNA of the CDR3: TGCGCCAGCAGCTCCCAAGGGCTAGCGGGAGGGCTTACGCAGTATTTT. Amino acids: CASSSQGLAGGLTQYF. V gene TRBV5-1 combines with J gene TRBJ2-3; 12 nucleotides agree with TRBD2. Germline V gene sequence: CDR1 SGHRS, CDR2 YFSETQ. The ends lost 3 bases at V and 8 bases at J; junction bases unmatched: 10. The length of the CDR3 is 16 residues.

The J gene is TRBJ2-7, the V gene TRBV6-2 or TRBV6-3, with 10 bases that match TRBD1. The CDR3 loop spans 16 amino acids. Losses at the gene ends were 6 bases for V and 1 base for J; bases not matched to a gene: 9. CDR1 and CDR2 from the germline V gene are MNHEY and SVGEGT. DNA for the CDR3: TGTGCCAGCAGCCCCGTTAGGACAGGGGGTTCCTACGAGCAGTACTTC. It translates to CASSPVRTGGSYEQYF.

This clone was counted a single time. The gene calls are TRBV4-2 and TRBJ2-2; D is perhaps TRBD1 (5 bases). Trimming took 0 bases from V and 5 from J, leaving 13 bases between them. This CDR3 comprises 16 residues. Per germline, CDR1 LGHNA and CDR2 YNFKEQ. The CDR3 nucleotides read TGTGCCAGCAGCCAAGATACCAGGGCTGTGACCGGGGAGCTGTTTTTT. This encodes CASSQDTRAVTGELFF.

J is TRBJ2-4 and V is TRBV14, with D possibly matching TRBD1 (5 bases). CDR3 length: 14 amino acids. Trimming took off 4 bases at V and 7 bases at J, with 14 bases between the two ends. Germline CDR1 SGHDN, CDR2 FVKESK. CDR3 in DNA: TGTGCCAGCAGCCTTCGTGGGGCGCGGAACATTCAGTACTTC. This sequence encodes CASSLRGARNIQYF.

J is TRBJ2-6 and V is TRBV27, with 8 bases matching TRBD1. V was pared by 8 bases and J by 0 bases, with 12 bases of the junction left unmatched. Germline V gene data show CDR1 as MNHEY and CDR2 as SMNVEV (reference sequence). This CDR3 spans 18 amino acids. For the CDR3, the DNA is TGTGCCAGCGGACCCAGGGGACAGGCCCTCTCTGGGGCCAACGTCCTGACTTTC. Encoded protein: CASGPRGQALSGANVLTF.

This clone has just one count. This chain links TRBV2 with TRBJ2-1, with 8 bases identical to TRBD2. Germline V lookup: CDR1 SNHLY, CDR2 FYNNEI. CDR3 length: 16 residues. Unmatched junction bases numbered 12, after V lost 5 bases and J lost 6 bases. The CDR3 nucleotides read TGTGCCAGCAGTCCTTTCTTGAGCGGGGGTTTCAATGAGCAGTTCTTC. It yields the protein CASSPFLSGGFNEQFF. The whole variable domain, filled in from reference TRBV2 and TRBJ2-1, reads EPEVTQTPSHQVTQMGQEVILRCVPISNHLYFYWYRQILGQKVEFLVSFYNNEISEKSEIFDDQFSVERPDGSNFTLKIRSTKLEDSAMYFCASSPFLSGGFNEQFFGPGTRLTVL.

V gene TRBV5-1 combines with J gene TRBJ2-5; 7 nucleotides agree with TRBD1. CDR3 length equals 17 residues. CDR1 and CDR2 from the germline V gene are SGHRS and YFSETQ. Trimming took 4 bases from V and 10 from J; bases not matched to a gene: 22. The CDR3 region has the DNA TGCGCCAGCAGCCCGACCGCCGGGACAGTCCTCCATGGGGGCCAGTACTTC. Translation: CASSPTAGTVLHGGQYF.

The rearrangement links TRBV19 to TRBJ1-6; D ambiguous. Germline V gene data show CDR1 as LNHDA and CDR2 as SQIVND (reference sequence). The CDR3 contains 15 residues. Trimming took off 6 bases at V and 8 bases at J, with 17 bases between the two ends. The CDR3 coding sequence is TGTGCCAGTAGCCTTTGGGAGGGTCGGGATTCACCCCTCCACTTT. It codes for CASSLWEGRDSPLHF. Combining the CDR3 with reference TRBV19 and TRBJ1-6 gives the whole variable domain DGGITQSPKYLFRKEGQNVTLSCEQNLNHDAMYWYRQDPGQGLRLIYYSQIVNDFQKGDIAEGYSVSREKKESFPLTVTSAQKNPTAFYLCASSLWEGRDSPLHFGNGTRLTVT.

V gene TRBV2 combines with J gene TRBJ1-1; possibly TRBD1 for D (6 bases). The CDR3 spans 14 residues. The germline V gene has CDR1 SNHLY and CDR2 FYNNEI. V was cut by 4 bases and J by 0 bases, with 9 bases left in between. The CDR3 DNA reads as TGTGCCAGCAGTGTAGGGGGAATGAACACTGAAGCTTTCTTT. Encoded protein: CASSVGGMNTEAFF.

This chain links TRBV2 with TRBJ1-4; 10 positions match TRBD1. This CDR3 contains 15 residues. The V segment lost 5 bases and the J segment 4 bases; nucleotides outside the gene matches: 4. CDR1 is SNHLY and CDR2 is FYNNEI in the germline V gene. The CDR3 bases are TGTGCCAGCAGTTGGGACAGGGGAGATAATGAAAAACTGTTTTTT. Residues: CASSWDRGDNEKLFF.

V usage is TRBV5-1 and J usage is TRBJ2-5, with D possibly matching TRBD2 (5 bases). The CDR3 spans 13 residues. The ends were cut back, 0 bases at V and 4 bases at J, with 7 bases in the middle. In germline, CDR1 is SGHRS, CDR2 YFSETQ. CDR3 nucleotide sequence: TGCGCCAGCAGCTTGGTAGGAGGAGAGACCCAGTACTTC. Encoded protein: CASSLVGGETQYF.

The genes are TRBV27 and TRBJ2-7; TRBD1 might be the D (5 bases). The germline CDR1 and CDR2 sequences are MNHEY and SMNVEV (reference sequence). There are 17 residues in the CDR3. V shed 8 bases and J shed 6 bases, with 29 bases lying between them. The CDR3 reads CASSLGASRLGYSEQYF. DNA of the CDR3: TGTGCCAGCTCCTTAGGGGCGTCCCGGTTAGGGTACTCCGAGCAGTACTTC.

V and J are TRBV5-6 and TRBJ1-1; possibly TRBD1 for D (6 bases). Trimming left V 4 bases short and J 4 bases short, with 14 bases between. Looked up from germline, CDR1 is SGHDT and CDR2 is YYEEEE. CDR3 length: 14 residues. As DNA, the CDR3 is TGTGCCAGCAGCCGTGTGGGGGCGCCCACTGAAGCTTTCTTT. The encoded protein is CASSRVGAPTEAFF.

This clone was found once. V usage is TRBV28 and J usage is TRBJ1-2; D is possibly TRBD1 (6 bases). V lost 4 bases and J lost 5, with 14 bases in between. Germline V lookup: CDR1 MDHEN, CDR2 SYDVKM. This CDR3 comprises 14 residues. CDR3 coding DNA: TGTGCCAGCAGTTCCCTTCGGACAGAATATGGCTACACCTTC. Translation: CASSSLRTEYGYTF.

This clone was detected a few times. V is TRBV7-6 and J is TRBJ2-1; 9 bases agree with TRBD1. Germline assignment: CDR1 SGHVS and CDR2 FNYEAQ. The CDR3 covers 17 residues. Trimming at V came to 5 bases and at J to 0 bases, leaving 8 bases not matched to a gene. The CDR3 coding sequence is TGTGCCAGCAGCAATCGACAGGGGGAGAGCTCCTACAATGAGCAGTTCTTC. It yields the protein CASSNRQGESSYNEQFF.